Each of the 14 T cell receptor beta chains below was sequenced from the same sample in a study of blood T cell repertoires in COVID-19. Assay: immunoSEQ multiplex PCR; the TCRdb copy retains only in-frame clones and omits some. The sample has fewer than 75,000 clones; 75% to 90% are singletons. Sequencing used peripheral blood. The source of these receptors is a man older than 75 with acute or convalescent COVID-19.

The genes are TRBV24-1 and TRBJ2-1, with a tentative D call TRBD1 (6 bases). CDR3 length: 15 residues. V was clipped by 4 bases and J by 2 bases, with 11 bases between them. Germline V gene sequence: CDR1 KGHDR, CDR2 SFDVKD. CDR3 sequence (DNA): TGTGCCACCAGTGACACAGGGTATACCTACAATGAGCAGTTCTTC. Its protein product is CATSDTGYTYNEQFF.

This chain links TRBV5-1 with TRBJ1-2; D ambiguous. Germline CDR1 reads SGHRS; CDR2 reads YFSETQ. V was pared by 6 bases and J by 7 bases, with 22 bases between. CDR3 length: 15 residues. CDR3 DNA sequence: TGCGCCAGCACCGAAAACCAAACCCCAACGGGTGGCTACACCTTC. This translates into CASTENQTPTGGYTF.

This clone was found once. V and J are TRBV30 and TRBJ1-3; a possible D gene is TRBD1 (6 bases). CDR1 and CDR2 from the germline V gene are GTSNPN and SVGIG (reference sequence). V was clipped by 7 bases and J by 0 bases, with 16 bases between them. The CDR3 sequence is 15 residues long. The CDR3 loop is CALPGGSGSGNTIYF. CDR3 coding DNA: TGTGCCTTACCGGGGGGCTCAGGCTCTGGAAACACCATATATTTT.

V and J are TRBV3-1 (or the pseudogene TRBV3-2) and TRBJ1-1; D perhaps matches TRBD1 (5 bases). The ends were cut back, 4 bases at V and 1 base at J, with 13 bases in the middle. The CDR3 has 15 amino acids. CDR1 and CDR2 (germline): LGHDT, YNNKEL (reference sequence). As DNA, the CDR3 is TGTGCCAGCAGCCTCTATGGGGGGGAGAACACTGAAGCTTTCTTT. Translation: CASSLYGGENTEAFF.

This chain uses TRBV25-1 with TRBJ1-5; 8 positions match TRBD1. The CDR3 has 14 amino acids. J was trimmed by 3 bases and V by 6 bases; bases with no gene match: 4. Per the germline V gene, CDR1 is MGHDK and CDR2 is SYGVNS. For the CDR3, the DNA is TGTGCCAGCAGAGAGACAGGGGACAATCAGCCCCAGCATTTT. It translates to CASRETGDNQPQHF.

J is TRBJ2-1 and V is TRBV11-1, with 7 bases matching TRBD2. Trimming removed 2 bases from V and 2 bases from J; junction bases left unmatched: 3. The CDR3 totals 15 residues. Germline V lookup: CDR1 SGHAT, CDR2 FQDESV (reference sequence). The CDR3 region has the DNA TGTGCCAGCAGCTTATCGGGGACTACCTACAATGAGCAGTTCTTC. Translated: CASSLSGTTYNEQFF.

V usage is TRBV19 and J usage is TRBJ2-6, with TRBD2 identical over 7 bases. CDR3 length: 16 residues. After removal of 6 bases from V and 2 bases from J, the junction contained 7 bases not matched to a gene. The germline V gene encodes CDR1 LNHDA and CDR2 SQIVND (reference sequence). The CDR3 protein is CASRNGGRPGANVLTF. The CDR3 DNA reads TGTGCCAGTAGGAACGGGGGGAGGCCTGGGGCCAACGTCCTGACTTTC.

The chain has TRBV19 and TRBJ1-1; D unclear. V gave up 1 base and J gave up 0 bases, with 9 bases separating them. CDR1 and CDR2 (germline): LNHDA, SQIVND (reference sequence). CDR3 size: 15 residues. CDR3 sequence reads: CASSIGLQMNTEAFF. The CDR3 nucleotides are TGTGCCAGTAGTATAGGGCTCCAGATGAACACTGAAGCTTTCTTT.

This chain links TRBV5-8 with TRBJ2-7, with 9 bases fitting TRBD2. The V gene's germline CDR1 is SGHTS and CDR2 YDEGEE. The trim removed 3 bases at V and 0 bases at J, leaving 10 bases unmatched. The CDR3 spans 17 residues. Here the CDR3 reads CASSWTLSGGSSYEQYF. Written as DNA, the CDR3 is TGTGCCAGCAGCTGGACCCTAAGCGGGGGGAGCTCCTACGAGCAGTACTTC.

Here the CDR3 DNA reads TGTGCCAGCAGCCTGGACCCCGGGGAAGAGACCCAGTACTTC. It translates to CASSLDPGEETQYF. This chain links TRBV5-4 with TRBJ2-5; maybe TRBD2 (5 bases). The CDR3 length is 14 residues. Per germline, CDR1 SGHNT and CDR2 YYREEE (reference sequence). V was cut by 4 bases and J by 3 bases, with 13 bases left in between.

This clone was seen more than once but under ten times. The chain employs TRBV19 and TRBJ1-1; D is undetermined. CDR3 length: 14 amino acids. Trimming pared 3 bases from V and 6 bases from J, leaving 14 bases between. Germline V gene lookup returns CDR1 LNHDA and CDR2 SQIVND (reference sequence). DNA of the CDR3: TGTGCCAGTAGTATTGACCCAGCGGGCGCTGAAGCTTTCTTT. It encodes CASSIDPAGAEAFF.

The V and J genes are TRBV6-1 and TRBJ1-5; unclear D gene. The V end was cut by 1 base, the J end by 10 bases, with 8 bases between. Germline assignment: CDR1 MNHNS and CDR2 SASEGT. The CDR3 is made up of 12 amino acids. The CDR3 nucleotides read TGTGCCAGCAGTGAAGTAGGAGGCCCCCAGCATTTT. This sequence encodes CASSEVGGPQHF.

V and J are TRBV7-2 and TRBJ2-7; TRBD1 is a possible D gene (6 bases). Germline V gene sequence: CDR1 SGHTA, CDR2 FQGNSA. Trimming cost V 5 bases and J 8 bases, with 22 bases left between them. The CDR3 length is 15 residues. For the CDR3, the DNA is TGTGCCAGCAGCCCCGGTGGGGGCTTTCGAGATCAGCAGTACTTC. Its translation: CASSPGGGFRDQQYF.

CDR3 in amino acids: CASSLIIGQPNTEAFF. The DNA for the CDR3 is TGCGCCAGCAGCCTTATTATAGGACAGCCGAACACTGAAGCTTTCTTT. The rearrangement joins TRBV4-1 to TRBJ1-1; TRBD1 might be the D (6 bases). CDR3 length: 16 amino acids. Germline V CDR1 and CDR2: MGHRA, YSYEKL. V was clipped by 4 bases and J by 1 base, with 16 bases between them.